The TCR beta chain described here comes from a study of blood T cell repertoires in COVID-19. The CDR3 covers 15 residues. Trimming took 0 bases from V and 2 from J; bases not matched to a gene: 3. The V gene's germline CDR1 is SGHVS and CDR2 FQNEAQ. TCRdb's table, derived via immunoSEQ multiplex PCR, lists solely in-frame clones and lacks some. The sample carries around 470,000 clones, roughly 87% recorded once. Sequenced: peripheral blood. The chain carries TRBV7-8 and TRBJ1-1, with TRBD1 matching 7 bases. The clonotype comes from a man aged 18-30 years with COVID-19, enrolled during active disease. CDR3: CASSLANRGNTEAFF. For the CDR3, the DNA is TGTGCCAGCAGCTTAGCAAACAGGGGTAACACTGAAGCTTTCTTT.